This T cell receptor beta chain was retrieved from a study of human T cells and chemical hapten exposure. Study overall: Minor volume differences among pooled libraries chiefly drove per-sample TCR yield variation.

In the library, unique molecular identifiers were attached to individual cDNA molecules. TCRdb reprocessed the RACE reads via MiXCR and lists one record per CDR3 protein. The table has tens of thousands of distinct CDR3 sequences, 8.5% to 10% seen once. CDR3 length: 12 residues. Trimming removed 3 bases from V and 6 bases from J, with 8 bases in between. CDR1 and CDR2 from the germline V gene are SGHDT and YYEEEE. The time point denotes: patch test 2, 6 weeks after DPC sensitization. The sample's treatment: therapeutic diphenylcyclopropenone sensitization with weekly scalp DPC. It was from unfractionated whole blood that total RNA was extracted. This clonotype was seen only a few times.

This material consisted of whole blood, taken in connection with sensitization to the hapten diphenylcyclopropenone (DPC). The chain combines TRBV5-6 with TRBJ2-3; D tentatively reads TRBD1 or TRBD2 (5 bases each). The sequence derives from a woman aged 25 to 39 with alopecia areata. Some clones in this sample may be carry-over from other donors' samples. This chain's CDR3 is CASSWDADTQYF. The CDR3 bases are TGTGCCAGCAGCTGGGACGCCGATACGCAGTATTTT.